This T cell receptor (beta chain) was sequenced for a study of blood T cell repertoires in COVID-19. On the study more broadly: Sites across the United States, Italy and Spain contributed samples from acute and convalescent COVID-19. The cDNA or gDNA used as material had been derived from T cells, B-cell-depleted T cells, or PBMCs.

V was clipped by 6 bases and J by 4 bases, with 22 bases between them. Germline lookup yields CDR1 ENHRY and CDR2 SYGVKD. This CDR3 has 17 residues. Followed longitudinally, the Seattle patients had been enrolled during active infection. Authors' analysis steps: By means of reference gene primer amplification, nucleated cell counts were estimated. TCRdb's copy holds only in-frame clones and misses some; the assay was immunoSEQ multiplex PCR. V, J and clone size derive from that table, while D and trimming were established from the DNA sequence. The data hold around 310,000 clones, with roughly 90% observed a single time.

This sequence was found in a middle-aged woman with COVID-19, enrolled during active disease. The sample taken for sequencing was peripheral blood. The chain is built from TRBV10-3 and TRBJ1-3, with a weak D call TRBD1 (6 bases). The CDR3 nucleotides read TGTGCCATCAGCCTACTCGGGCAGGGGCTTTCCGGAAACACCATATATTTT. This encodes CAISLLGQGLSGNTIYF.